These T cell receptor beta chains were read from a single sample in a study of T-cell reconstitution after alpha-beta-depleted transplantation in children. TCRdb itself ran the PCR reads through MiXCR, one entry per CDR3 protein. The sample carries approximately 490,000 distinct CDR3 sequences, under 12% recorded once. The specimen was PBMCs, collected before TCRalphabeta/CD19-depleted stem cell transplant. These receptor sequences come from a child aged 2 to 10 with inherited bone marrow failure, due to receive a stem cell transplant. The conserved cysteine and the conserved F or W are not part of the CDR3 here. D genes are given only for firm matches. Clone size, where shown, is once, few, many, or a class for clones that have expanded.

clone size	V gene	D gene	J gene	CDR3 protein
many	TRBV28	-	TRBJ2-4	ASSLRGFRTPTPTIQY
many	TRBV3-1	-	TRBJ2-1	ASSHYSEQF
few	TRBV20-1	TRBD2	TRBJ2-7	SARGTENKQTSGKWGSVEQY
many	TRBV20-1	-	TRBJ2-7	SARDQGDEQY
many	TRBV3-1	-	TRBJ1-3	ASSPSHSGNTIY
many	TRBV7-2	-	TRBJ1-4	ASSLAGGGAEKLF
-	TRBV18	-	TRBJ1-1	ASSPYGQVNTEAF
many	TRBV5-1	-	TRBJ2-7	ASSPLGGDEQY
many	TRBV12-3/TRBV12-4	-	TRBJ2-1	ASSLGLDRGRRYNEQF
-	TRBV4-3	-	TRBJ2-1	ASSPDRPNNEQF
few	TRBV7-2	TRBD2	TRBJ2-3	ASSLVTGGTQY
-	TRBV20-1	-	TRBJ2-2	SARDRQNTGELF
many	TRBV20-1	-	TRBJ2-7	SAGDYYEQY
few	TRBV5-1	-	TRBJ2-5	ASSLDPGADQETQY
many	TRBV27	-	TRBJ2-1	ASQTGWSGSYNEQF
many	TRBV7-2	TRBD2	TRBJ2-3	ASSQTSGISNTQY
-	TRBV27	TRBD2	TRBJ2-1	ASKLLAGGVDEQF
many	TRBV6-1	TRBD2	TRBJ2-1	AIRGLAGESGEQF
few	TRBV21-1	-	TRBJ1-2	ARKSGGGVSYGYT
many	TRBV5-5	-	TRBJ1-4	ASSSPLRTAIGEKLF
many	TRBV9	-	TRBJ2-5	ASSGTGSQETQY
many	TRBV4-1	-	TRBJ2-1	ASSQVYAEQF
-	TRBV6-1	TRBD2	TRBJ2-7	ASSSRDYPYEQY
-	TRBV15	TRBD1	TRBJ1-6	ATSRARTGSNSPLH
-	TRBV6-5	-	TRBJ2-3	ASSYQGPDTQY
many	TRBV6-5	-	TRBJ1-2	ASSTQQVNYGYT
many	TRBV6-2/TRBV6-3	TRBD1	TRBJ2-7	ASSPGTGSSYEQY
many	TRBV11-2	-	TRBJ2-7	ASGLTGSLYEQY
few	TRBV20-1	-	TRBJ2-1	SAAPGTYNEQF
many	TRBV15	-	TRBJ2-2	ATSGDITGELF
many	TRBV7-2	-	TRBJ2-7	ASSLAGQFSYEQY
few	TRBV10-3	-	TRBJ1-5	AISEGGGNQPQH
many	TRBV20-1	-	TRBJ2-1	SASFSSGYNEQF
many	TRBV6-5	-	TRBJ1-2	ASGPAGGSYGYT
many	TRBV28	-	TRBJ1-2	ASSSVPNYGYT
-	TRBV7-2	TRBD1	TRBJ1-1	ASSLVRQGASTEAF
few	TRBV7-2	TRBD1	TRBJ2-7	ASSPDGQGEQY
many	TRBV6-5	-	TRBJ2-1	ASSHLVSDEQF
many	TRBV5-1	TRBD1	TRBJ1-1	ASSLARTGGRMNTEAF
many	TRBV7-2	-	TRBJ1-2	ASSLGQGFYGYT
many	TRBV6-2/TRBV6-3	-	TRBJ2-7	ASSYDFGYEQY
many	TRBV5-1	-	TRBJ2-3	ASSLEIGGTDTQY
many	TRBV29-1	-	TRBJ2-7	SDRDLGEQY
many	TRBV11-1	-	TRBJ2-3	ASSLDARWTANTDTQY
-	TRBV24-1	TRBD1	TRBJ1-1	ATGQGGPEAF
-	TRBV7-6	TRBD2	TRBJ2-5	ASSLARTSGHQETQY
-	TRBV28	-	TRBJ1-5	ASSLPGQWINQPQH
-	TRBV6-2/TRBV6-3	-	TRBJ2-1	ASRTPLNEQF
many	TRBV7-9	-	TRBJ1-6	ASSGRFSYNSPLH
-	TRBV12-3/TRBV12-4	-	TRBJ2-2	ARSLRESNTGELF
few	TRBV19	-	TRBJ1-1	ASSITENTEAF